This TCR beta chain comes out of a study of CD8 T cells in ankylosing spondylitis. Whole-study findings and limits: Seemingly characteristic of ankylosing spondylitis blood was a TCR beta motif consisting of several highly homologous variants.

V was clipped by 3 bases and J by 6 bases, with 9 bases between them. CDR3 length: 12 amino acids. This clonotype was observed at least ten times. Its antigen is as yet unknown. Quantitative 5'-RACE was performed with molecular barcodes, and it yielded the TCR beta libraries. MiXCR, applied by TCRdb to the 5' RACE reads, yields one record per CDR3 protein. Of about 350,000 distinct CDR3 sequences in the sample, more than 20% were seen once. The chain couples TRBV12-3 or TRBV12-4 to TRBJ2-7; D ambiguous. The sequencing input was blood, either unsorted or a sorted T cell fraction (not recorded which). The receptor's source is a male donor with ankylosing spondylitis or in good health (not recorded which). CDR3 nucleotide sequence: TGTGCCAGCAGTTTCGCCCTAGGCGAGCAGTACTTC. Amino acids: CASSFALGEQYF.